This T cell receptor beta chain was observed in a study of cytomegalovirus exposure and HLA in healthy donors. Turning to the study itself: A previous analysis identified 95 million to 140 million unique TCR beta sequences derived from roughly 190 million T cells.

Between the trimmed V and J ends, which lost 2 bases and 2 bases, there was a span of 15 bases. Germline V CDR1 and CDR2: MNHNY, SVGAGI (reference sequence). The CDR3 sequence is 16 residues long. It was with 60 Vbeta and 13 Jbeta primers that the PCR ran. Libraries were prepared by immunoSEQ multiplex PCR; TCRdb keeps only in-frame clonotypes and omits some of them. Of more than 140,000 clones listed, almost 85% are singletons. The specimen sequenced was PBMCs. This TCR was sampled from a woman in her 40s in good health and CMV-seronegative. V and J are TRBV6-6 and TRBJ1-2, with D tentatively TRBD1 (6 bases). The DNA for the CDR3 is TGTGCCAGCAGTTACGGGACCCCCCAGGGGAACTATGGCTACACCTTC. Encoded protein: CASSYGTPQGNYGYTF.